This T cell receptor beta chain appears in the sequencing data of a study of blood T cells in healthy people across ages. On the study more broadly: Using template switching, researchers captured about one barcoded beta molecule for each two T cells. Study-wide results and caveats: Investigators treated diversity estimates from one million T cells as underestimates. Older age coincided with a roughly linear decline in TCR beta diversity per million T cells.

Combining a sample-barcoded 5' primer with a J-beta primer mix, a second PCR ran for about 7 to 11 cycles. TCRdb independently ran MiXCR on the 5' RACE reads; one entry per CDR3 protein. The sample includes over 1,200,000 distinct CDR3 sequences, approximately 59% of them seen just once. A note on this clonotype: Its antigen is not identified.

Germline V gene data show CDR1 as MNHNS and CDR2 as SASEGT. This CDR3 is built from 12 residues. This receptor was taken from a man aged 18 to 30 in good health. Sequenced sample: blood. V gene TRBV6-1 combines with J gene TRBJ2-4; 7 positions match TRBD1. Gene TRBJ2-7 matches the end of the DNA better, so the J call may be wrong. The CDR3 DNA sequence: TGTGCCAGCAGTGGATGGACAGGCGAGCAGTACTTC. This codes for CASSGWTGEQYF.